A selection of T cell receptor beta chains follows, all from one sample in a study of blood T cell repertoires in COVID-19. The repertoire was sequenced with immunoSEQ multiplex PCR; TCRdb's copy has only in-frame clones and lacks some. The sample has fewer than 300,000 clones, 88% seen once. The sample consisted of peripheral blood. Receptor source: a man aged 55 to 70 who had recovered from COVID-19. Each CDR3 is given with its conserved first and last residue. Fields, in order: clone size, CDR3 length, V gene, J gene, D gene, CDR3 DNA, CDR3 protein. The D gene is left open where the match is weak. Not all rows give a size; the values are once, few, many and, for expanded clones, a class.

clone size: -
CDR3 length: 14
V gene: TRBV9
J gene: TRBJ2-2
D gene: -
CDR3 DNA: TGTGCCAGCAGCACCCGGACAAGCACCGGGGAGCTGTTTTTT
CDR3 protein: CASSTRTSTGELFF

clone size: -
CDR3 length: 15
V gene: TRBV7-9
J gene: TRBJ2-1
D gene: -
CDR3 DNA: TGTGCCAGCAGCTCGTACAGGGACTCCTACAATGAGCAGTTCTTC
CDR3 protein: CASSSYRDSYNEQFF

clone size: -
CDR3 length: 15
V gene: TRBV6-6
J gene: TRBJ1-1
D gene: TRBD1
CDR3 DNA: TGTGCCAGCAGTTACCTGGGACAGTGGAACACTGAAGCTTTCTTT
CDR3 protein: CASSYLGQWNTEAFF

clone size: -
CDR3 length: 14
V gene: TRBV19
J gene: TRBJ1-6
D gene: TRBD1
CDR3 DNA: TGTGCCAGTAGGGACGACAGGGACAATTCACCCCTCCACTTT
CDR3 protein: CASRDDRDNSPLHF

clone size: -
CDR3 length: 13
V gene: TRBV5-1
J gene: TRBJ1-6
D gene: TRBD1
CDR3 DNA: TGCGCCAGCAGCCGGACAGGGACCTCACCCCTCCACTTT
CDR3 protein: CASSRTGTSPLHF

clone size: -
CDR3 length: 15
V gene: TRBV5-4
J gene: TRBJ2-3
D gene: -
CDR3 DNA: TGTGCCAGCAGCGTCGACAGGTACAGCACAGATACGCAGTATTTT
CDR3 protein: CASSVDRYSTDTQYF

clone size: few
CDR3 length: 14
V gene: TRBV3-1/TRBV3-2
J gene: TRBJ1-6
D gene: TRBD1
CDR3 DNA: TGTGCCAGCAGCCTCGGACAGGGAAGTTCACCCCTCCACTTT
CDR3 protein: CASSLGQGSSPLHF

clone size: -
CDR3 length: 19
V gene: TRBV19
J gene: TRBJ2-4
D gene: TRBD2
CDR3 DNA: TGTGCCAGTAGTCCCCGTGGTAGCGGGGGAAACTTAGCCAAAAACATTCAGTACTTC
CDR3 protein: CASSPRGSGGNLAKNIQYF

clone size: -
CDR3 length: 12
V gene: TRBV29-1
J gene: TRBJ1-1
D gene: TRBD1
CDR3 DNA: TGCAGCACTCAAACAGGGGGCACTGAAGCTTTCTTT
CDR3 protein: CSTQTGGTEAFF

clone size: -
CDR3 length: 18
V gene: TRBV11-2
J gene: TRBJ2-7
D gene: TRBD1
CDR3 DNA: TGTGCCAGCAGCTTGCCGACGTGGGTCTACAGGGGGAACTACGAGCAGTACTTC
CDR3 protein: CASSLPTWVYRGNYEQYF

clone size: -
CDR3 length: 12
V gene: TRBV7-9
J gene: TRBJ1-1
D gene: -
CDR3 DNA: TGTGCCAGCAGCCGACAGTCCACTGAAGCTTTCTTT
CDR3 protein: CASSRQSTEAFF

clone size: once
CDR3 length: 14
V gene: TRBV11-1
J gene: TRBJ1-3
D gene: TRBD1
CDR3 DNA: TGTGCCAGCAGCGGTAGGGGGCTCGGAAACACCATATATTTT
CDR3 protein: CASSGRGLGNTIYF

clone size: -
CDR3 length: 15
V gene: TRBV7-2
J gene: TRBJ1-6
D gene: TRBD1
CDR3 DNA: TGTGCCAGCAGCGGAAGACAGGGGGATAATTCACCCCTCCACTTT
CDR3 protein: CASSGRQGDNSPLHF

clone size: once
CDR3 length: 14
V gene: TRBV5-1
J gene: TRBJ1-2
D gene: TRBD1
CDR3 DNA: TGCGCCAGCAGCTTGCGGGACAGGGGAGGGGGCTACACCTTC
CDR3 protein: CASSLRDRGGGYTF

clone size: -
CDR3 length: 14
V gene: TRBV5-1
J gene: TRBJ1-2
D gene: TRBD1
CDR3 DNA: TGCGCCAGCAGCTTGACGGGACAGGGCGATGGCTACACCTTC
CDR3 protein: CASSLTGQGDGYTF

clone size: -
CDR3 length: 16
V gene: TRBV7-3
J gene: TRBJ2-3
D gene: TRBD2
CDR3 DNA: TGTGCCAGCAGCTTAATTAGCGGGGGGGGCACAGATACGCAGTATTTT
CDR3 protein: CASSLISGGGTDTQYF

clone size: -
CDR3 length: 14
V gene: TRBV7-9
J gene: TRBJ1-2
D gene: -
CDR3 DNA: TGTGCCAGCAGCTTAGAGGGAGCCCTGGGAGGCTACACCTTC
CDR3 protein: CASSLEGALGGYTF

clone size: -
CDR3 length: 16
V gene: TRBV2
J gene: TRBJ2-7
D gene: -
CDR3 DNA: TGTGCCAGCAGTGAAGCTCGAGGGACAAAAATCTACGAGCAGTACTTC
CDR3 protein: CASSEARGTKIYEQYF

clone size: -
CDR3 length: 13
V gene: TRBV11-2
J gene: TRBJ1-5
D gene: -
CDR3 DNA: TGTGCCAGCAGCTTAGTATCTCGAGAGACCCAGCATTTT
CDR3 protein: CASSLVSRETQHF

clone size: -
CDR3 length: 15
V gene: TRBV6-5
J gene: TRBJ2-1
D gene: TRBD2
CDR3 DNA: TGTGCCAGCAGTTACCGAGCGGGGATTAGGAATGAGCAGTTCTTC
CDR3 protein: CASSYRAGIRNEQFF

clone size: -
CDR3 length: 15
V gene: TRBV27
J gene: TRBJ1-5
D gene: -
CDR3 DNA: TGTGCCAGCAGTTCTCAAAGAGGGAGCAATCAGCCCCAGCATTTT
CDR3 protein: CASSSQRGSNQPQHF

clone size: few
CDR3 length: 15
V gene: TRBV15
J gene: TRBJ1-1
D gene: TRBD1
CDR3 DNA: TGTGCCACCAGCAGACGGACAGGGCTGAACACTGAAGCTTTCTTT
CDR3 protein: CATSRRTGLNTEAFF

clone size: -
CDR3 length: 13
V gene: TRBV19
J gene: TRBJ1-1
D gene: -
CDR3 DNA: TGTGCCAGTAGCCGTACAGTGAACACTGAAGCTTTCTTT
CDR3 protein: CASSRTVNTEAFF

clone size: -
CDR3 length: 16
V gene: TRBV14
J gene: TRBJ2-7
D gene: TRBD2
CDR3 DNA: TGTGCCAGCAGCCGGGGGCGGGGGGCCTTTTTCTACGAGCAGTACTTC
CDR3 protein: CASSRGRGAFFYEQYF

clone size: -
CDR3 length: 14
V gene: TRBV11-1
J gene: TRBJ2-7
D gene: -
CDR3 DNA: TGTGCCAGCGGTTCAACCCTAACCGGGGACGAGCAGTACTTC
CDR3 protein: CASGSTLTGDEQYF

clone size: -
CDR3 length: 15
V gene: TRBV7-3
J gene: TRBJ1-2
D gene: TRBD1
CDR3 DNA: TGTGCCAGCAGCCCGACAGGGCCAGATAACTATGGCTACACCTTC
CDR3 protein: CASSPTGPDNYGYTF

clone size: -
CDR3 length: 14
V gene: TRBV12-5
J gene: TRBJ1-1
D gene: -
CDR3 DNA: TGTGCTAGTGGTTTGGTAGCGGGCTGGACTGAAGCTTTCTTT
CDR3 protein: CASGLVAGWTEAFF

clone size: -
CDR3 length: 14
V gene: TRBV28
J gene: TRBJ2-7
D gene: -
CDR3 DNA: TGTGCCAGCAGGATCCGGAGGGGGCCGAACGAGCAGTACTTC
CDR3 protein: CASRIRRGPNEQYF

clone size: -
CDR3 length: 15
V gene: TRBV27
J gene: TRBJ2-7
D gene: TRBD1
CDR3 DNA: TGTGCCAGCAGGAGTCCGCTCAGGGGGCACAACGAGCAGTACTTC
CDR3 protein: CASRSPLRGHNEQYF

clone size: -
CDR3 length: 15
V gene: TRBV19
J gene: TRBJ2-3
D gene: TRBD1
CDR3 DNA: TGTGCCAGTAGTATACAGGGGGTCGGGACAGATACGCAGTATTTT
CDR3 protein: CASSIQGVGTDTQYF

clone size: -
CDR3 length: 15
V gene: TRBV19
J gene: TRBJ2-1
D gene: TRBD1
CDR3 DNA: TGTGCCAGTAGCCGGACAGGTAAAGGAAGCAATGAGCAGTTCTTC
CDR3 protein: CASSRTGKGSNEQFF

clone size: few
CDR3 length: 13
V gene: TRBV11-2
J gene: TRBJ1-2
D gene: -
CDR3 DNA: TGTGCCAGCAGCCTAAAACCAGGCTCCAGCTACACCTTC
CDR3 protein: CASSLKPGSSYTF

clone size: -
CDR3 length: 14
V gene: TRBV2
J gene: TRBJ2-3
D gene: -
CDR3 DNA: TGTGCCAGGACAACAGATTCTAGCACAGATACGCAGTATTTT
CDR3 protein: CARTTDSSTDTQYF

clone size: -
CDR3 length: 21
V gene: TRBV30
J gene: TRBJ2-2
D gene: TRBD1
CDR3 DNA: TGTGCCTGGAGTGTGTGGTGGGAACCCGACTCTGACAGGGGAGTCGCCGGGGAGCTGTTTTTT
CDR3 protein: CAWSVWWEPDSDRGVAGELFF

clone size: -
CDR3 length: 16
V gene: TRBV10-2
J gene: TRBJ2-4
D gene: -
CDR3 DNA: TGCGCCAGCAGTGATCAAGTAGAGTTAGCCAAAAACATTCAGTACTTC
CDR3 protein: CASSDQVELAKNIQYF

clone size: once
CDR3 length: 18
V gene: TRBV3-1/TRBV3-2
J gene: TRBJ1-1
D gene: -
CDR3 DNA: TGTGCCAGCAGCCAAGGAGTAAGATTGGAGGTTATGAACACTGAAGCTTTCTTT
CDR3 protein: CASSQGVRLEVMNTEAFF

clone size: -
CDR3 length: 13
V gene: TRBV30
J gene: TRBJ1-6
D gene: -
CDR3 DNA: TGTGCCTGGAGGGCACAGGCTAATTCACCCCTCCACTTT
CDR3 protein: CAWRAQANSPLHF

clone size: -
CDR3 length: 12
V gene: TRBV7-9
J gene: TRBJ2-7
D gene: -
CDR3 DNA: TGTGCCAGCAGCCCGAACACCTACGAGCAGTACTTC
CDR3 protein: CASSPNTYEQYF

clone size: -
CDR3 length: 16
V gene: TRBV14
J gene: TRBJ2-5
D gene: TRBD2
CDR3 DNA: TGTGCCAGCAGCCACCCTCCTAGCGGGGGGAAAGAGACCCAGTACTTC
CDR3 protein: CASSHPPSGGKETQYF

clone size: -
CDR3 length: 15
V gene: TRBV6-6
J gene: TRBJ2-3
D gene: TRBD2
CDR3 DNA: TGTGCCAGCACCCCCCGGGGGAGGGGCCCAGATACGCAGTATTTT
CDR3 protein: CASTPRGRGPDTQYF

clone size: -
CDR3 length: 14
V gene: TRBV5-1
J gene: TRBJ2-5
D gene: -
CDR3 DNA: TGCGCCAGCAGCTTGGGGGGCCGGGTGGAGACCCAGTACTTC
CDR3 protein: CASSLGGRVETQYF

clone size: -
CDR3 length: 15
V gene: TRBV25-1
J gene: TRBJ2-2
D gene: -
CDR3 DNA: TGTGCCAGCAGTCCCCAGGGATTCAACACCGGGGAGCTGTTTTTT
CDR3 protein: CASSPQGFNTGELFF